This T cell receptor (beta chain) was sequenced during a study of OX40 agonist ivuxolimab in advanced cancers. Overall study context: Of mixed ages from about 20 to 80 and averaging 60 years, the group was roughly 85% male.

Profiled with immunoSEQ multiplex PCR; TCRdb holds only in-frame clones, not every one. The sample gives roughly 74,000 clones, 80% to 90% of which show up once; 0.45% to 0.7% is in the top ten. Systemic immunosuppression or a history of autoimmune disease excluded patients. Findings and limits, study-wide: At 0.1 to 3.0 mg/kg and by week 6, CD4+ and CD8+ T cells in the blood had expanded clonally. Expanded clones were, on average, more numerous in CD8+ T cells than in CD4+.

Turning to this clone: The antigen is not known.

Germline V CDR1 and CDR2: SGHTA, FQGNSA. The CDR3 spans 13 residues. With 3 bases removed from V and 6 bases from J, the gap between germline ends came to 11 bases. This specimen consisted of CD4+ or CD8+ T cells sorted from blood, obtained in a trial of the OX40 agonist ivuxolimab. The chain employs TRBV7-2 and TRBJ1-2; D uncertain. The clonotype comes from an adult with an advanced solid tumor such as melanoma, head and neck, liver or kidney cancer. The CDR3 region is CASSFSILDGYTF. CDR3 DNA: TGTGCCAGCAGCTTTTCAATTTTAGATGGCTACACCTTC. The entire variable domain, with the rest obtained from reference TRBV7-2 and TRBJ1-2, is as follows: GAGVSQSPSNKVTEKGKDVELRCDPISGHTALYWYRQSLGQGLEFLIYFQGNSAPDKSGLPSDRFSAERTGGSVSTLTIQRTQQEDSAVYLCASSFSILDGYTFGSGTRLTVV.